This T cell receptor (beta chain) was captured in a study of CD8 T cells in ankylosing spondylitis. From the 5' RACE reads, TCRdb called clonotypes with MiXCR, one entry per CDR3 protein. Of about 130,000 distinct CDR3 sequences in the sample, over 6% were seen once. The CDR3 sequence is 14 residues long. From germline, CDR1 is KGHDR and CDR2 SFDVKD. With 4 bases clipped from V and 7 bases from J, the junction kept 6 bases outside the gene matches. This clonotype was detected only a few times. Antigen specificity is unknown. Findings and limits, study-wide: Peripheral blood held disease-linked clones only at relatively low frequency, and these were CD8+. Blood of patients with ankylosing spondylitis appeared to be characterized by a TCR beta motif of seven or eight highly homologous variants. Some of these motif variants have turned up before, in reports on reactive arthritis synovial fluid and blood. From matched ankylosing spondylitis synovial fluid, disease-linked clones were reportedly recovered at significantly enriched levels.

This clonotype was obtained from a male donor with ankylosing spondylitis or in good health (not recorded which). Sequencing was performed on blood, either unsorted or a sorted T cell fraction (not recorded which). V usage is TRBV24-1 and J usage is TRBJ1-2, with 9 positions matching TRBD1. For the CDR3, the DNA is TGTGCCACCAGTGACCCGAGGGACAGGGCTGGCTACACCTTC. Protein: CATSDPRDRAGYTF.